A single sample gave rise to the 21 T cell receptor beta chains below, sequenced in a study of OX40 agonist ivuxolimab in advanced cancers. Profiled with immunoSEQ multiplex PCR; TCRdb holds only in-frame clones, not every one. The sample has 40,000 to 50,000 clones, approximately 86% seen once. This specimen consisted of CD4+ or CD8+ T cells sorted from blood, obtained in a trial of the OX40 agonist ivuxolimab. The receptors were gathered from an adult with an advanced solid tumor such as melanoma, head and neck, liver or kidney cancer.

V gene TRBV5-1 combines with J gene TRBJ2-5, with 9 bases aligning to TRBD2. CDR1 and CDR2 (germline): SGHRS, YFSETQ. V shed 2 bases and J 5 bases; nucleotides not matched to a gene: 16. The CDR3 extends over 18 amino acids. CDR3 protein: CASSFGSSTSGGGETQYF. The CDR3 bases are TGCGCCAGCAGCTTTGGGAGTTCGACTAGCGGAGGTGGGGAGACCCAGTACTTC. Combining the CDR3 with reference TRBV5-1 and TRBJ2-5 gives the whole variable domain KAGVTQTPRYLIKTRGQQVTLSCSPISGHRSVSWYQQTPGQGLQFLFEYFSETQRNKGNFPGRFSGRQFSNSRSEMNVSTLELGDSALYLCASSFGSSTSGGGETQYFGPGTRLLVL.

This clone has a single count. The chain uses TRBV2 and TRBJ1-3; D call uncertain. In germline, CDR1 is SNHLY, CDR2 FYNNEI. V was clipped by 5 bases and J by 5 bases, with 10 bases between them. The length of the CDR3 is 13 residues. The CDR3 DNA follows: TGTGCCAGCAGTCAGCCCAGTAGAAACACCATATATTTT. Its protein product is CASSQPSRNTIYF.

The V call is TRBV4-1, the J call TRBJ1-4, with 7 bases lining up with TRBD1. The CDR3 extends over 15 amino acids. Per the germline V gene, CDR1 is MGHRA and CDR2 is YSYEKL. The J segment lost 8 bases and the V segment lost 0 bases, leaving 6 bases of the junction unmatched. CDR3 amino acids: CASSQEGLQGEKLFF. CDR3 nucleotide sequence: TGCGCCAGCAGCCAAGAGGGGTTACAGGGGGAAAAACTGTTTTTT.

The chain uses TRBV28 and TRBJ2-5; D ambiguous. CDR3 size: 13 residues. The ends were cut back, 6 bases at V and 5 bases at J, with 13 bases in the middle. Germline V gives CDR1 MDHEN, CDR2 SYDVKM. In DNA, the CDR3 is TGTGCCAGCAGCCCATCGAGCATTGAGACCCAGTACTTC. It encodes CASSPSSIETQYF. Full variable domain (outside the CDR3, taken from reference TRBV28 and TRBJ2-5): DVKVTQSSRYLVKRTGEKVFLECVQDMDHENMFWYRQDPGLGLRLIYFSYDVKMKEKGDIPEGYSVSREKKERFSLILESASTNQTSMYLCASSPSSIETQYFGPGTRLLVL.

Only one count was recorded for this clone. This chain connects TRBV30 to TRBJ2-5; D is ambiguous. The V gene lost 0 bases and the J gene lost 5 bases, with 7 bases spanning the gap. Per the germline V gene, CDR1 is GTSNPN and CDR2 is SVGIG (reference sequence). The CDR3 spans 12 residues. The CDR3 spells CAWSVRLETQYF. In DNA form, the CDR3 reads TGTGCCTGGAGTGTCAGGCTTGAGACCCAGTACTTC.

This sequence joins TRBV4-1 and TRBJ1-5, with 7 nucleotides matching TRBD1. With 4 bases clipped from V and 7 bases from J, the junction kept 13 bases outside the gene matches. Germline CDR1 reads MGHRA; CDR2 reads YSYEKL. This CDR3 spans 16 amino acids. The CDR3 nucleotides are TGCGCCAGCAGCCCCACGAGGCTTGGCAGGGGGCAGCCCCAGCATTTT. This translates into CASSPTRLGRGQPQHF.

This clone was recorded only once. The V call is TRBV25-1, the J call TRBJ2-1; 13 nucleotides agree with TRBD2. The CDR3 runs to 17 residues. V lost 8 bases to trimming and J lost 7 bases; unmatched junction nucleotides: 14. CDR1 and CDR2 from the germline V gene are MGHDK and SYGVNS. CDR3 in DNA: TGTGCCAGCTGCCGCGGGACTAGCGGGATCGGGAGGAATGAGCAGTTCTTC. Protein product: CASCRGTSGIGRNEQFF.

The chain recombines TRBV25-1 with TRBJ1-1, with D possibly being TRBD1 (5 bases). Trimming cost V 7 bases and J 1 base, with 16 bases left between them. The CDR3 sequence is 15 residues long. Germline CDR1 reads MGHDK; CDR2 reads SYGVNS. The CDR3 loop reads CASTSPSGGNTEAFF. The CDR3, as DNA: TGTGCCAGCACTTCTCCATCCGGGGGGAACACTGAAGCTTTCTTT.

The rearrangement uses TRBV10-3 and TRBJ2-5, with 8 positions matching TRBD1. The trim removed 11 bases at V and 4 bases at J, leaving 9 bases unmatched. This CDR3 is built from 13 residues. Per the germline V gene, CDR1 is ENHRY and CDR2 is SYGVKD. The CDR3 nucleotides read TGTGCCGCTATGACAGGGGTAGGAGAGACCCAGTACTTC. This gives the protein CAAMTGVGETQYF.

V usage is TRBV7-2 and J usage is TRBJ2-2; D is unclear. The V end lost 1 base, the J end lost 1 base, and 7 bases lay between the germline ends. Per the germline V gene, CDR1 is SGHTA and CDR2 is FQGNSA. The length of the CDR3 is 15 residues. The CDR3 DNA follows: TGTGCCAGCAGCTTAGTCAGGATGAACACCGGGGAGCTGTTTTTT. Translated: CASSLVRMNTGELFF.

CDR3 residues: CASMEQGVFDTQYF. CDR3 coding DNA: TGTGCCAGCATGGAACAGGGAGTGTTTGATACGCAGTATTTT. The chain joins TRBV6-5 to TRBJ2-3; weak D call: TRBD1 (6 bases). Trimming shortened V by 7 bases and J by 6 bases, and 17 bases separated the two germline ends. Germline CDR1 and CDR2: MNHEY and SVGAGI. The CDR3 is made up of 14 amino acids.

The chain is built from TRBV5-1 and TRBJ2-5; 7 bases fit TRBD2. Germline V CDR1 and CDR2: SGHRS, YFSETQ. J gave up 5 bases and V 4 bases, and 14 bases lay outside the gene matches. CDR3 length equals 16 residues. CDR3 bases: TGCGCCAGCAGCCCCGGGGGGAGTGGAAGCAGGGAGACCCAGTACTTC. Amino acids: CASSPGGSGSRETQYF.

V is TRBV28 and J is TRBJ2-3; D is undetermined. Trimming shortened V by 1 base and J by 2 bases, and 7 bases separated the two germline ends. Germline values: CDR1 MDHEN, CDR2 SYDVKM. The CDR3 sequence is 14 residues long. CDR3 sequence: CASSLYGVTDTQYF. The CDR3 nucleotides read TGTGCCAGCAGTTTATATGGGGTCACAGATACGCAGTATTTT.

This clone was recorded once. J is TRBJ1-1 and V is TRBV6-5, with D perhaps matching TRBD1 (5 bases). Trimming pared 0 bases from V and 8 bases from J, leaving 16 bases between. CDR1 and CDR2 from the germline V gene are MNHEY and SVGAGI. The CDR3 loop spans 15 amino acids. The CDR3 nucleotides are TGTGCCAGCAGTTACTCCCCGACGGGGGAAGGAGAAGCTTTCTTT. Its translation: CASSYSPTGEGEAFF.

The V gene is TRBV7-2, the J gene TRBJ2-1, with D possibly TRBD1 on 6 matching bases. The CDR3 runs 15 residues. Trimming cost V 2 bases and J 2 bases, with 10 bases left between them. Germline CDR1 SGHTA, CDR2 FQGNSA. CDR3 sequence: CASSLTGTTYNEQFF. DNA of the CDR3: TGTGCCAGCAGCTTAACCGGGACAACCTACAATGAGCAGTTCTTC.

Notes on this clone: The sample has other DNA sequences that encode this CDR3 too. The J gene is TRBJ2-3, the V gene TRBV18, with D possibly TRBD1 on 7 matching bases. Germline lookup yields CDR1 KGHSH and CDR2 LQKENI. The CDR3 contains 15 residues. Trimming shortened V by 0 bases and J by 4 bases, and 11 bases separated the two germline ends. The CDR3 DNA is TGTGCCAGCTCACCACCAGGGGGGACAGCAGATACGCAGTATTTT. It is translated as CASSPPGGTADTQYF.

The chain uses TRBV27 and TRBJ2-7, with 9 bases fitting TRBD2. The CDR3 contains 20 residues. Trimming took 1 base from V and 3 from J; bases not matched to a gene: 19. Germline loops: CDR1 MNHEY, CDR2 SMNVEV (reference sequence). CDR3 bases: TGTGCCAGCAGTTTATGGGGGTCGGGGACGGGTAGCGGGAGAATCTACGAGCAGTACTTC. This encodes CASSLWGSGTGSGRIYEQYF.

V usage is TRBV5-1 and J usage is TRBJ2-5; D may be TRBD1 (6 bases). CDR1 is SGHRS, CDR2 YFSETQ, per germline. The length of the CDR3 is 13 residues. V lost 0 bases to trimming and J lost 5 bases, with 8 bases between them. The CDR3 DNA reads as TGCGCCAGCAGCTTGGAACAGGGTGAGACCCAGTACTTC. Its translation is CASSLEQGETQYF.

The chain links TRBV19 to TRBJ2-7, with TRBD1 matching 7 bases. CDR1 LNHDA and CDR2 SQIVND come from the germline V gene (reference sequence). Unmatched junction bases numbered 1, after V lost 5 bases and J lost 0 bases. The CDR3 is 13 residues long. DNA for the CDR3: TGTGCCAGTAGTTGGGACAGCTCCTACGAGCAGTACTTC. Protein sequence: CASSWDSSYEQYF. The full variable domain, with the rest looked up from reference TRBV19 and TRBJ2-7, is DGGITQSPKYLFRKEGQNVTLSCEQNLNHDAMYWYRQDPGQGLRLIYYSQIVNDFQKGDIAEGYSVSREKKESFPLTVTSAQKNPTAFYLCASSWDSSYEQYFGPGTRLTVT.

This rearrangement joins TRBV29-1 to TRBJ1-1; D is possibly TRBD1 (5 bases). This CDR3 region has 12 residues. The germline CDR1 and CDR2 sequences are SQVTM and ANQGSEA. V was clipped by 3 bases and J by 6 bases, with 11 bases between them. This CDR3 reads CSVEPGFSEAFF. CDR3 in DNA: TGCAGCGTTGAGCCAGGGTTTTCTGAAGCTTTCTTT.

This clone was observed once. The chain has TRBV28 and TRBJ2-7, with 8 positions matching TRBD2. CDR1 and CDR2 (germline): MDHEN, SYDVKM. The CDR3 covers 16 residues. The J segment lost 1 base and the V segment lost 4 bases, leaving 9 bases of the junction unmatched. In DNA, the CDR3 is TGTGCCAGCAGTTCCATAGCGGGACGGCCTTCCTACGAGCAGTACTTC. Translation: CASSSIAGRPSYEQYF.